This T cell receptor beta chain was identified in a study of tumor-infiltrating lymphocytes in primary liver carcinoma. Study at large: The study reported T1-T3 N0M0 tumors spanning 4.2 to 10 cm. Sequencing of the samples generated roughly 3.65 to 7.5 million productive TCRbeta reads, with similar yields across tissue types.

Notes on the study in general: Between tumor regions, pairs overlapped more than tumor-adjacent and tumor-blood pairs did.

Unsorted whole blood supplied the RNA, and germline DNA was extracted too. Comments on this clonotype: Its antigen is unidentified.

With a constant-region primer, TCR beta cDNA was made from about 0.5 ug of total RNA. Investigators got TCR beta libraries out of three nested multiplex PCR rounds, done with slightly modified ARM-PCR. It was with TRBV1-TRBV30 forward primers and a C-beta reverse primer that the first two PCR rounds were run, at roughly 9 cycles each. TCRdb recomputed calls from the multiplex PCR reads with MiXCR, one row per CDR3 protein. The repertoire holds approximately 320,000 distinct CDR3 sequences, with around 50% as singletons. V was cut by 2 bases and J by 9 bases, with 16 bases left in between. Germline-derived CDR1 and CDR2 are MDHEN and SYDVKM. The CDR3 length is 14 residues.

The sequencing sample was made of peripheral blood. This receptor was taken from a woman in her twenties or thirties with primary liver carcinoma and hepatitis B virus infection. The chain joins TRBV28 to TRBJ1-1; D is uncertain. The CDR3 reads CASSLGGQVGKAFF. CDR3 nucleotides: TGTGCCAGCAGTTTAGGTGGCCAAGTTGGGAAAGCTTTCTTT.